This TCR beta chain was sequenced during a study of T cells in Graves' hyperthyroidism and ophthalmopathy. Study results and limitations: By a 13 V-J model, ophthalmopathy was set apart from stable hyperthyroidism. Researchers found most expanded thyroid clonotypes above 0.001 in blood as well.

Diagnostic decisions used clinical symptoms, serum thyroxine and TRAb, thyroid ultrasound and orbital computed tomography. A few counts support this clonotype. What it binds is unknown. The investigators amplified TCR beta CDR3 regions from RNA transcripts. A set of HTBI primers served as the primers for a first-round RT-PCR of the TCR CDR3. TCRdb re-derived calls from the multiplex PCR reads in MiXCR, one entry per CDR3 protein. In the table there are 500,000 to 600,000 distinct CDR3 sequences, roughly 21% of which are singletons. This clonotype was obtained from a man between 40 and 49 years old with Graves' ophthalmopathy. Sequencing was done on a sample of blood.

The CDR3 DNA reads as TGTGCCAGCAGCCGGGGACAGCTGGAAGAGACCCAGTACTTC. Amino acids: CASSRGQLEETQYF. The chain carries TRBV7-9 and TRBJ2-5; 7 bases are shared with TRBD1. Germline loops: CDR1 SEHNR, CDR2 FQNEAQ (reference sequence). The CDR3 covers 14 residues. V lost 5 bases, J lost 3 bases, and 6 bases stayed unmatched.